The 21 T cell receptor beta chains reported below all come from one sample, sequenced in a study of blood T cell repertoires in COVID-19. The protocol was immunoSEQ multiplex PCR, while the TCRdb copy is restricted to in-frame clones and leaves out a portion. Seen here are 300,000 to 350,000 clones, 75% to 95% observed once, and the top ten hold under 7%. The source material was peripheral blood. These receptors came from a woman in her 30s with COVID-19, enrolled during active disease.

The chain uses TRBV28 and TRBJ2-7; TRBD2 matches at 8 bases. CDR3 length: 15 amino acids. CDR1 and CDR2 from the germline V gene are MDHEN and SYDVKM. V lost 3 bases to trimming and J lost 4 bases; unmatched junction nucleotides: 8. The CDR3 DNA is TGTGCCAGCAGTTTCGGCGGGAGGAGAATTTACGAGCAGTACTTC. Its protein is CASSFGGRRIYEQYF. The full variable domain, rest sourced from reference TRBV28 and TRBJ2-7, is DVKVTQSSRYLVKRTGEKVFLECVQDMDHENMFWYRQDPGLGLRLIYFSYDVKMKEKGDIPEGYSVSREKKERFSLILESASTNQTSMYLCASSFGGRRIYEQYFGPGTRLTVT.

The CDR3 DNA is TGTGCCAGCAGTTACGAAGGGGTCACCCACAACGAGCAGTACTTC. Encoded protein: CASSYEGVTHNEQYF. This chain uses TRBV6-2 or TRBV6-3 with TRBJ2-7; TRBD1 might be the D (5 bases). V dropped 2 bases and J dropped 5 bases, with 16 bases sitting between them. This CDR3 region has 15 residues. Germline V gene lookup returns CDR1 MNHEY and CDR2 SVGEGT.

The rearrangement links TRBV3-1 (or the pseudogene TRBV3-2) to TRBJ2-3; 12 bases align to TRBD2. The length of the CDR3 is 18 residues. V lost 0 bases and J lost 6; bases outside the gene matches: 10. Germline CDR1 reads LGHDT; CDR2 reads YNNKEL (reference sequence). The CDR3 loop is CASSQDLTSGRSGDTQYF. CDR3 DNA: TGTGCCAGCAGCCAAGATCTGACTAGCGGGAGATCCGGGGATACGCAGTATTTT.

The rearrangement links TRBV20-1 to TRBJ2-1, with 11 bases fitting TRBD2. Germline-derived CDR1 and CDR2 are DFQATT and SNEGSKA (reference sequence). The CDR3 is 16 residues long. Unmatched junction bases numbered 12, after V lost 3 bases and J lost 8 bases. For the CDR3, the DNA is TGCAGTGCTAGTATGATAGCGGGAGGGCCCTCCCATGAGCAGTTCTTC. Translating it yields CSASMIAGGPSHEQFF.

The chain joins TRBV2 to TRBJ2-3, with 11 nucleotides matching TRBD1. The CDR3 runs to 13 residues. Unmatched junction bases numbered 6, after V lost 11 bases and J lost 5 bases. CDR1 SNHLY and CDR2 FYNNEI come from the germline V gene. As DNA, the CDR3 is TGTGCCGGCGGACAGGGGGCGAGAGATACGCAGTATTTT. Translation gives CAGGQGARDTQYF.

The V and J genes are TRBV5-1 and TRBJ2-6; TRBD1 is a possible D gene (6 bases). The length of the CDR3 is 15 residues. V dropped 4 bases and J dropped 2 bases, with 10 bases sitting between them. CDR1 is SGHRS and CDR2 is YFSETQ in the germline V gene. The CDR3 DNA reads as TGCGCCAGCAGCCCAGGGACAACTGGGGCCAACGTCCTGACTTTC. This gives the protein CASSPGTTGANVLTF.

This clone was detected only a few times. CDR3 sequence reads: CASSQVGTGYEQYF. The CDR3, as DNA: TGTGCCAGCAGCCAAGTCGGGACAGGCTACGAGCAGTACTTC. This chain uses TRBV4-2 with TRBJ2-7; 8 bases are a match to TRBD1. From germline, CDR1 is LGHNA and CDR2 YNFKEQ. Trimming at V came to 1 base and at J to 3 bases, leaving 2 bases not matched to a gene. There are 14 residues in the CDR3.

This clone was recorded a few times. The V and J genes are TRBV15 and TRBJ1-6; D not resolved. The germline V and J ends were trimmed by 5 bases and 7 bases, with 9 bases remaining between them. Germline CDR1 and CDR2: LNHNV and YYDKDF (reference sequence). The length of the CDR3 is 13 residues. CDR3 protein: CATSVYQNSPLHF. The CDR3 nucleotides are TGTGCCACCAGCGTCTACCAAAATTCACCCCTCCACTTT.

This clone was recorded only once. The genes are TRBV5-4 and TRBJ1-2; TRBD1 aligns across 11 bases. CDR1 and CDR2 from the germline V gene are SGHNT and YYREEE (reference sequence). Trimming at V came to 4 bases and at J to 7 bases, leaving 3 bases not matched to a gene. The CDR3 loop spans 13 amino acids. The CDR3: CASSLGTGGGYTF. The CDR3 DNA reads TGTGCCAGCAGCCTAGGGACAGGGGGTGGCTACACCTTC.

This clone was picked up a small number of times. J is TRBJ2-7 and V is TRBV5-4; perhaps TRBD1 as D (5 bases). Looked up from germline, CDR1 is SGHNT and CDR2 is YYREEE (reference sequence). V was trimmed by 0 bases and J by 2 bases, leaving 6 bases between them. CDR3 length: 13 residues. The CDR3 here is CASSLEGPYEQYF. In DNA form, the CDR3 reads TGTGCCAGCAGCTTGGAGGGGCCCTACGAGCAGTACTTC.

This chain uses TRBV4-3 with TRBJ2-6, with a weak D call TRBD2 (5 bases). CDR1 LGHNA and CDR2 YSLEER come from the germline V gene. Trimming shortened V by 5 bases and J by 0 bases, and 14 bases separated the two germline ends. The CDR3 spans 17 residues. This CDR3 reads CASSGVMGSSGANVLTF. The CDR3 coding sequence is TGCGCCAGCAGCGGCGTTATGGGGAGCTCTGGGGCCAACGTCCTGACTTTC.

The chain recombines TRBV30 with TRBJ1-1; 7 nucleotides align to TRBD1. The germline gives CDR1 GTSNPN, CDR2 SVGIG (reference sequence). The CDR3 is 14 residues long. The J segment lost 4 bases and the V segment lost 4 bases, leaving 9 bases of the junction unmatched. CDR3: CAWKRDSRGTEAFF. Here the CDR3 DNA reads TGTGCCTGGAAAAGGGACAGCCGGGGCACTGAAGCTTTCTTT.

This chain uses TRBV27 with TRBJ1-1; 11 bases line up with TRBD1. This CDR3 comprises 17 residues. V was pared by 6 bases and J by 3 bases, with 12 bases of the junction left unmatched. Germline CDR1 MNHEY, CDR2 SMNVEV (reference sequence). CDR3 sequence (DNA): TGTGCCAGCAGGATAAGGGGGACAGGGGGTATAGACACTGAAGCTTTCTTT. Its translation is CASRIRGTGGIDTEAFF.

This chain links TRBV19 with TRBJ1-5; 10 bases match TRBD1. V was clipped by 6 bases and J by 7 bases; unmatched bases: 12. CDR1 and CDR2 from the germline V gene are LNHDA and SQIVND (reference sequence). The CDR3 covers 16 residues. This chain's CDR3 is CASSRGTGQGSQPQHF. Here the CDR3 DNA reads TGTGCCAGTAGCCGCGGGACGGGACAGGGGAGCCAGCCCCAGCATTTT.

The chain employs TRBV6-6 and TRBJ1-2; 9 bases fit TRBD1. V was clipped by 0 bases and J by 2 bases; unmatched bases: 1. The CDR3 is 15 amino acids. The germline V gene has CDR1 MNHNY and CDR2 SVGAGI (reference sequence). The CDR3, as DNA: TGTGCCAGCAGTTACTCGGGACAGGGAAACTATGGCTACACCTTC. This sequence encodes CASSYSGQGNYGYTF.

The rearrangement uses TRBV9 and TRBJ2-5; TRBD2 aligns across 12 bases. From germline, CDR1 is SGDLS and CDR2 YYNGEE. V was clipped by 4 bases and J by 2 bases; unmatched bases: 6. This CDR3 comprises 16 residues. The DNA for the CDR3 is TGTGCCAGCAGCTACGGACTAGCGGGACCTCAAGAGACCCAGTACTTC. Residues: CASSYGLAGPQETQYF.

CDR3 loop: CASRGTGHQPQHF. Written as DNA, the CDR3 is TGTGCCAGCAGGGGGACAGGGCACCAGCCCCAGCATTTT. The chain carries TRBV2 and TRBJ1-5, with 9 nucleotides matching TRBD1. The CDR3 runs 13 residues. V lost 6 bases and J lost 7; bases outside the gene matches: 4. From germline, CDR1 is SNHLY and CDR2 FYNNEI.

The V gene is TRBV27, the J gene TRBJ2-7; 12 bases are shared with TRBD2. The germline gives CDR1 MNHEY, CDR2 SMNVEV (reference sequence). The CDR3 contains 17 residues. The J segment lost 2 bases and the V segment lost 2 bases, leaving 7 bases of the junction unmatched. The CDR3 sequence is CASSLAPLAGGTYEQYF. DNA of the CDR3: TGTGCCAGCAGTTTAGCCCCGCTAGCGGGAGGGACCTACGAGCAGTACTTC.

The V and J genes are TRBV5-1 and TRBJ2-1; 16 nucleotides agree with TRBD2. CDR1 SGHRS and CDR2 YFSETQ come from the germline V gene. V was pared by 4 bases and J by 8 bases, with 3 bases of the junction left unmatched. This CDR3 spans 15 amino acids. The DNA of the CDR3 is TGCGCCAGCAGCCGTGGGACTAGCGGGGGGGATGAGCAGTTCTTC. Amino acids: CASSRGTSGGDEQFF.

The rearrangement joins TRBV2 to TRBJ2-6; 9 nucleotides line up with TRBD1. V was clipped by 6 bases and J by 3 bases; unmatched bases: 3. The germline V gene has CDR1 SNHLY and CDR2 FYNNEI. The CDR3 extends over 15 amino acids. CDR3 amino acids: CASSYRGLGANVLTF. The CDR3 region has the DNA TGTGCCAGCAGCTACAGGGGGCTTGGGGCCAACGTCCTGACTTTC.

The chain uses TRBV10-3 and TRBJ2-1, with 13 bases identical to TRBD2. J was trimmed by 7 bases and V by 4 bases; bases with no gene match: 7. CDR3 length: 16 amino acids. CDR1 is ENHRY, CDR2 SYGVKD, per germline. The CDR3 nucleotides read TGTGCCATCAGTGTCGGACTAGCGGGAGAAGGGAATGAGCAGTTCTTC. Protein sequence: CAISVGLAGEGNEQFF.